This TCR beta chain appears in the sequencing data of a study of blood T cell repertoires in COVID-19. Across the study: The study drew acute and convalescent COVID-19 samples from the United States, Italy and Spain.

Using immunoSEQ multiplex PCR, the repertoire was profiled, and TCRdb retains in-frame clones only, with some absent. The sample has over 150,000 clones, roughly 84% seen once. The germline V gene has CDR1 WNHNN and CDR2 SYGVQD (reference sequence). This CDR3 region has 14 residues. Germline trimming cut 5 bases from V and 2 bases from J; bases unmatched to any gene: 4. The clonotype was recovered from a human donor in a cohort sampled during active COVID-19. Material: peripheral blood. V gene TRBV10-1 combines with J gene TRBJ2-7, with 9 bases identical to TRBD1. The CDR3 reads CASSLGQGPYEQYF. The CDR3 DNA reads TGCGCCAGCAGTCTCGGACAGGGGCCCTACGAGCAGTACTTC.